The clone carrying this TCR beta chain was detected a few times. Its antigen is not known. The TCR cDNA carried a universal primer site and UMIs from 5'RACE template switching. TCRdb processed the 5' RACE reads anew with MiXCR; each CDR3 protein has one entry. The sample records some 120,000 distinct CDR3 sequences, about 15% being singletons. V was pared by 9 bases and J by 2 bases, with 10 bases between. The CDR3 covers 13 residues. The germline gives CDR1 KGHDR, CDR2 SFDVKD. The sample belongs to a study of T cells after yellow fever vaccination. Across the study: Low-cell-number fractions underwent preparation using SMART-Seq v4 Ultra Low Input. Study conclusions and caveats: The booster response re-showed most primary clones: around 95% CD4, roughly 91% CD8. The presence of abundant clonotypes contaminating from the bulk population was possible in FACS-sorted repertoires.

The chain employs TRBV24-1 and TRBJ1-5; D perhaps matches TRBD1 (5 bases). The sequencing here drew on CD8+ T cells sorted from PBMCs, taken 5 days after the yellow fever booster vaccination. The receptor's source is a man between 18 and 29 years old who received the YFV17D yellow fever vaccine. The DNA of the CDR3 is TGTGCCACCGGTGGCAGGGGCAATCAGCCCCAGCATTTT. It yields the protein CATGGRGNQPQHF.